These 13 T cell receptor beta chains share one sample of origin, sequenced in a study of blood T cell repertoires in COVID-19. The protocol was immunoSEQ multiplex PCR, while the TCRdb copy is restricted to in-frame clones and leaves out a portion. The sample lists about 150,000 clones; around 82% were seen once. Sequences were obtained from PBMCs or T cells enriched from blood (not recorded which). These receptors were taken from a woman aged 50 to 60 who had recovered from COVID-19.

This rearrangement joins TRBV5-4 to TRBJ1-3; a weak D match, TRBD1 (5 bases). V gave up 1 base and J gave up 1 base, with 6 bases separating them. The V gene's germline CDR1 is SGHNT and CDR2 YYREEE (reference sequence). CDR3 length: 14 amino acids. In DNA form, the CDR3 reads TGTGCCAGCAGCTTGCAGGGATCTGGAAACACCATATATTTT. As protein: CASSLQGSGNTIYF.

The CDR3 nucleotides read TGTGCCAGCCAGATCGGACTGTTCTCAGATACGCAGTATTTT. Translated, it gives CASQIGLFSDTQYF. The chain couples TRBV6-5 to TRBJ2-3; D perhaps matches TRBD2 (5 bases). Trimming pared 8 bases from V and 4 bases from J, leaving 16 bases between. Per the germline V gene, CDR1 is MNHEY and CDR2 is SVGAGI. There are 14 residues in the CDR3.

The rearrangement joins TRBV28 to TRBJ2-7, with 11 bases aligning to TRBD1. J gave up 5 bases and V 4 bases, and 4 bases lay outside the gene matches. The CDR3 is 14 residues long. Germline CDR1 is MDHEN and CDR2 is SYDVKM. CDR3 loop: CASSSGQGANEQYF. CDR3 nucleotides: TGTGCCAGCAGTTCCGGACAGGGGGCTAACGAGCAGTACTTC.

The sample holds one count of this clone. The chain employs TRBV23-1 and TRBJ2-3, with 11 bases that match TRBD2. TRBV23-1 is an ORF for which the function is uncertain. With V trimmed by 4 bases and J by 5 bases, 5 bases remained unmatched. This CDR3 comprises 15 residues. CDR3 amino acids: CASSLAGGAGDTQYF. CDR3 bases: TGCGCCAGCAGTCTAGCGGGGGGGGCGGGAGATACGCAGTATTTT.

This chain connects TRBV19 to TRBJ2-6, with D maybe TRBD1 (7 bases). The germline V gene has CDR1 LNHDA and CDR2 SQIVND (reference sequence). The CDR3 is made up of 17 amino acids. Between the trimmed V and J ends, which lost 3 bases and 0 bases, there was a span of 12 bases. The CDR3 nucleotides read TGTGCCAGTAGTATGTGGCAGGGGGGCTCTGGGGCCAACGTCCTGACTTTC. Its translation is CASSMWQGGSGANVLTF. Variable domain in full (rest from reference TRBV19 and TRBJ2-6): DGGITQSPKYLFRKEGQNVTLSCEQNLNHDAMYWYRQDPGQGLRLIYYSQIVNDFQKGDIAEGYSVSREKKESFPLTVTSAQKNPTAFYLCASSMWQGGSGANVLTFGAGSRLTVL.

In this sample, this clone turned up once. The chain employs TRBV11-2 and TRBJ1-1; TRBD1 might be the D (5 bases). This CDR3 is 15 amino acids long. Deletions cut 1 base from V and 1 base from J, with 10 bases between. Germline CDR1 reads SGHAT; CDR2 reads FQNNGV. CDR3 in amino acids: CASSLVARENTEAFF. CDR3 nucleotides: TGTGCCAGCAGCTTAGTGGCCAGGGAGAACACTGAAGCTTTCTTT.

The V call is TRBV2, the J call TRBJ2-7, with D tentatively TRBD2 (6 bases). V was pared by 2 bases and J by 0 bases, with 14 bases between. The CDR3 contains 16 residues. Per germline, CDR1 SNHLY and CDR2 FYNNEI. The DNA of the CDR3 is TGTGCCAGCAGTGAAATGGGATGGGGGGACTCCTACGAGCAGTACTTC. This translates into CASSEMGWGDSYEQYF.

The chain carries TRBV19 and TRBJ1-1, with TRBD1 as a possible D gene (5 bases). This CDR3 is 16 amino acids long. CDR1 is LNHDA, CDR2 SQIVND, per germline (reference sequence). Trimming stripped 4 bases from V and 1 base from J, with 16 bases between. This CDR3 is CASSSARVVRNTEAFF. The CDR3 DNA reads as TGTGCCAGTAGTAGCGCCAGGGTGGTACGGAACACTGAAGCTTTCTTT.

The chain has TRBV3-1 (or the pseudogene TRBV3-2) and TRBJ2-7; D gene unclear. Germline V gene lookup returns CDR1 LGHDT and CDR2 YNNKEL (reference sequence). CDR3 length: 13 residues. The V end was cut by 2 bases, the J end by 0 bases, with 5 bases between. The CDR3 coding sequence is TGTGCCAGCAGCCAACAGAACTCCTACGAGCAGTACTTC. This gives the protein CASSQQNSYEQYF.

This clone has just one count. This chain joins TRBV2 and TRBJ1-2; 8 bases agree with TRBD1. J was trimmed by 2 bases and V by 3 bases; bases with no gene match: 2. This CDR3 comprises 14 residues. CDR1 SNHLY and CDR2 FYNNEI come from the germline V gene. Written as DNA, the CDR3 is TGTGCCAGCAGTGAGGGGACAGGCAACTATGGCTACACCTTC. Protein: CASSEGTGNYGYTF.

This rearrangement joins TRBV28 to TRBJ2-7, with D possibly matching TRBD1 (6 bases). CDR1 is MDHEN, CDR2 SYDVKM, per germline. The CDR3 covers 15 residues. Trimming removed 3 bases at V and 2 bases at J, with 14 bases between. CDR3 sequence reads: CASSFGQGMTYEQYF. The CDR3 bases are TGTGCCAGCAGTTTTGGGCAGGGGATGACCTACGAGCAGTACTTC.

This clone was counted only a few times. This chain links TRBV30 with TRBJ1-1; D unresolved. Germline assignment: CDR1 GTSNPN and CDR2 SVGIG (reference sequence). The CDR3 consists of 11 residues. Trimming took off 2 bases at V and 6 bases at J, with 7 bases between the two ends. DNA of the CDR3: TGTGCCTGGAGTTGGGAGGCTGAAGCTTTCTTT. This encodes CAWSWEAEAFF.

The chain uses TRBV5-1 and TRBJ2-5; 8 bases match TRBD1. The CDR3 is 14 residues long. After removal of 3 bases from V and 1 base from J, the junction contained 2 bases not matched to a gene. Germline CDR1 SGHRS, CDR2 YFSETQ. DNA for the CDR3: TGCGCCAGCAGCTCTGGGACAGGCCAAGAGACCCAGTACTTC. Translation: CASSSGTGQETQYF. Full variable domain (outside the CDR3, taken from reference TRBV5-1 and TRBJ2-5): KAGVTQTPRYLIKTRGQQVTLSCSPISGHRSVSWYQQTPGQGLQFLFEYFSETQRNKGNFPGRFSGRQFSNSRSEMNVSTLELGDSALYLCASSSGTGQETQYFGPGTRLLVL.